The 26 T cell receptor beta chains listed next were all sequenced from one sample in a study of OX40 agonist ivuxolimab in advanced cancers. Sequenced by immunoSEQ multiplex PCR; TCRdb stores in-frame clones only, minus some. Among fewer than 50,000 clones listed, around nine tenths were seen once. Sequenced here: CD4+ or CD8+ T cells sorted from blood, sampled in a trial of the OX40 agonist ivuxolimab. These receptors came from an adult with an advanced solid tumor such as melanoma, head and neck, liver or kidney cancer.

CDR3: CASSVARLAGYNEQFF. The CDR3 bases are TGTGCCAGCAGCGTAGCTCGGCTAGCGGGTTACAATGAGCAGTTCTTC. V is TRBV9 and J is TRBJ2-1; 8 bases match TRBD2. CDR1 SGDLS and CDR2 YYNGEE come from the germline V gene. Unmatched junction bases numbered 6, after V lost 0 bases and J lost 4 bases. The CDR3 length is 16 residues.

V and J are TRBV11-2 and TRBJ2-7, with D perhaps matching TRBD1 (6 bases). Trimming took off 1 base at V and 3 bases at J, with 13 bases between the two ends. This CDR3 comprises 15 residues. Germline CDR1 SGHAT, CDR2 FQNNGV. CDR3 loop: CASSLGDNGGYEQYF. The CDR3 nucleotides read TGTGCCAGCAGCTTAGGGGACAACGGTGGCTACGAGCAGTACTTC.

The chain couples TRBV6-5 to TRBJ1-1; possibly TRBD1 for D (5 bases). CDR3 size: 16 residues. V was clipped by 2 bases and J by 0 bases, with 13 bases between them. From germline, CDR1 is MNHEY and CDR2 SVGAGI. CDR3 DNA: TGTGCCAGCAGTTACGCAGCCCAGGGCGTGAACACTGAAGCTTTCTTT. This sequence encodes CASSYAAQGVNTEAFF.

This clone is a singleton in its sample. V and J are TRBV5-1 and TRBJ1-1; D is unresolved. The CDR3 runs 14 residues. V dropped 0 bases and J dropped 3 bases, with 9 bases sitting between them. Looked up from germline, CDR1 is SGHRS and CDR2 is YFSETQ. The DNA of the CDR3 is TGCGCCAGCAGCTTGGCCCGCGGGGACACTGAAGCTTTCTTT. Protein: CASSLARGDTEAFF.

This clone was seen once. The chain links TRBV6-6 to TRBJ2-1; TRBD1 aligns across 9 bases. CDR1 is MNHNY, CDR2 SVGAGI, per germline (reference sequence). The CDR3 contains 15 residues. With 5 bases clipped from V and 6 bases from J, the junction kept 8 bases outside the gene matches. The CDR3 sequence is CASSPGTGYFNEQFF. CDR3 nucleotides: TGTGCCAGCAGTCCCGGGACAGGGTATTTCAATGAGCAGTTCTTC.

V and J are TRBV11-3 and TRBJ1-3; D is ambiguous. Germline-derived CDR1 and CDR2 are SGHNT and YENEEA. V lost 2 bases and J 0 bases, leaving 8 bases between the germline ends. The CDR3 is 15 residues long. CDR3 bases: TGTGCCAGCAGCTTAAACGGGAACTCTGGAAACACCATATATTTT. Its protein is CASSLNGNSGNTIYF.

This clone was observed once. This chain connects TRBV29-1 to TRBJ2-7; D may be TRBD2 (5 bases). The V and J ends lost 4 bases and 4 bases respectively, with 5 bases between them. Germline CDR1 SQVTM, CDR2 ANQGSEA. The CDR3 runs to 10 residues. This chain's CDR3 is CSVGGYEQYF. The CDR3 coding sequence is TGCAGCGTTGGCGGGTACGAGCAGTACTTC.

CDR3 residues: CASNRPGTTYEQYF. As DNA, the CDR3 is TGTGCCAGCAACCGCCCCGGGACCACATACGAGCAGTACTTC. The chain uses TRBV7-8 and TRBJ2-7, with D perhaps TRBD1 or TRBD2 (5 bases each). The CDR3 totals 14 residues. The V gene lost 7 bases and the J gene lost 4 bases, with 17 bases spanning the gap. From germline, CDR1 is SGHVS and CDR2 FQNEAQ.

In its sample, this clone was seen a few times. This chain uses TRBV12-5 with TRBJ1-3; unclear D gene. Deletions cut 4 bases from V and 4 bases from J, with 14 bases between. The CDR3 loop spans 15 amino acids. Germline loops: CDR1 LGHNT, CDR2 FRNRAP. CDR3 DNA sequence: TGTGCTAGTGGTTCGCCTACAGCGGAGGGAAACACCATATATTTT. This codes for CASGSPTAEGNTIYF.

The chain carries TRBV5-6 and TRBJ2-7, with 10 bases aligning to TRBD1. There are 15 residues in the CDR3. CDR1 and CDR2 (germline): SGHDT, YYEEEE. J gave up 3 bases and V 6 bases, and 9 bases lay outside the gene matches. CDR3 sequence reads: CASIPRGQGIYEQYF. DNA for the CDR3: TGTGCCAGCATCCCGAGGGGACAGGGGATCTACGAGCAGTACTTC.

This clone has more than one count but fewer than ten. The V and J genes are TRBV27 and TRBJ2-1; 7 nucleotides line up with TRBD1. Germline values: CDR1 MNHEY, CDR2 SMNVEV (reference sequence). CDR3 length: 15 residues. Trimming took 5 bases from V and 7 from J; bases not matched to a gene: 11. CDR3 amino acids: CASSLISGTENEQFF. CDR3 coding DNA: TGTGCCAGCAGTCTTATATCCGGGACAGAAAATGAGCAGTTCTTC.

In this sample, this clone turned up a few times. The chain recombines TRBV7-6 with TRBJ2-7, with a weak D call TRBD1 (5 bases). V lost 4 bases, J lost 3 bases, and 13 bases lay in between. Per the germline V gene, CDR1 is SGHVS and CDR2 is FNYEAQ. The CDR3 contains 14 residues. This CDR3 reads CASSSSGSGYEQYF. In DNA form, the CDR3 reads TGTGCCAGCAGCTCCTCAGGGTCGGGCTACGAGCAGTACTTC.

This clone has only one observation. The chain combines TRBV5-4 with TRBJ2-7; 8 bases align to TRBD1. The CDR3 runs to 15 residues. The germline V gene encodes CDR1 SGHNT and CDR2 YYREEE (reference sequence). The J segment lost 2 bases and the V segment lost 4 bases, leaving 8 bases of the junction unmatched. The CDR3 DNA reads as TGTGCCAGCAGCCTCCGACAGGGGACCACCTACGAGCAGTACTTC. It translates to CASSLRQGTTYEQYF.

The chain couples TRBV5-6 to TRBJ1-5, with a weak D call TRBD1 (5 bases). The CDR3 extends over 12 amino acids. CDR1 and CDR2 from the germline V gene are SGHDT and YYEEEE. The V end was cut by 3 bases, the J end by 6 bases, with 7 bases between. The CDR3 protein is CASSSGFQPQHF. The DNA for the CDR3 is TGTGCCAGCAGCTCAGGGTTTCAGCCCCAGCATTTT.

The rearrangement joins TRBV15 to TRBJ2-7, with 7 bases that match TRBD1. Germline CDR1 and CDR2: LNHNV and YYDKDF (reference sequence). The junction had 11 bases not matched to a gene; V was cut back by 2 bases and J by 7 bases. CDR3 length: 15 amino acids. The CDR3 here is CATSRPDRILSEQYF. The CDR3 DNA sequence: TGTGCCACCAGCAGACCGGACAGGATTTTGAGTGAGCAGTACTTC.

V gene TRBV19 combines with J gene TRBJ2-4; D is perhaps TRBD1 or TRBD2 (5 bases each). Trimming left V 10 bases short and J 1 base short, with 11 bases between. The germline V gene encodes CDR1 LNHDA and CDR2 SQIVND (reference sequence). This CDR3 has 13 residues. The CDR3 reads CATKGEAKNIQYF. In DNA form, the CDR3 reads TGTGCCACCAAAGGGGAGGCCAAAAACATTCAGTACTTC.

V gene TRBV6-5 combines with J gene TRBJ2-3; 7 positions match TRBD1. CDR1 is MNHEY and CDR2 is SVGAGI in the germline V gene. V gave up 4 bases and J gave up 4 bases; unmatched junction bases: 2. The CDR3 loop spans 13 amino acids. CDR3 DNA: TGTGCCAGCAGTTGGCAGGGGGCAGATACGCAGTATTTT. Translation gives CASSWQGADTQYF.

The chain employs TRBV18 and TRBJ2-7, with TRBD2 as a possible D gene (5 bases). The germline V gene encodes CDR1 KGHSH and CDR2 LQKENI. V lost 5 bases, J lost 3 bases, and 26 bases lay in between. This CDR3 has 18 amino acids. DNA for the CDR3: TGTGCCAGCTCATGGATGGGTTTCGGGGAATTAAACAACTACGAGCAGTACTTC. This gives the protein CASSWMGFGELNNYEQYF.

The J gene is TRBJ1-2, the V gene TRBV4-3; weak D call: TRBD1 (6 bases). From germline, CDR1 is LGHNA and CDR2 YSLEER. V lost 0 bases and J 7 bases, leaving 18 bases between the germline ends. CDR3 size: 16 residues. The CDR3 sequence: CASSQDRVGGNRGYTF. CDR3 sequence (DNA): TGCGCCAGCAGCCAAGATCGCGTAGGGGGAAATCGTGGCTACACCTTC.

The V call is TRBV7-9, the J call TRBJ1-2; the D gene is possibly TRBD1 (5 bases). V lost 5 bases and J lost 0, with 19 bases in between. CDR1 and CDR2 from the germline V gene are SEHNR and FQNEAQ (reference sequence). This CDR3 spans 17 amino acids. Here the CDR3 reads CASSKDAGTEANYGYTF. In DNA, the CDR3 is TGTGCCAGCAGCAAAGATGCCGGGACGGAAGCTAACTATGGCTACACCTTC.

The rearrangement links TRBV15 to TRBJ2-3, with D uncertain. The V end was cut by 5 bases, the J end by 1 base, with 7 bases between. Germline V gene lookup returns CDR1 LNHNV and CDR2 YYDKDF (reference sequence). The CDR3 extends over 13 amino acids. The CDR3 sequence: CATSPSGTDTQYF. CDR3 DNA: TGTGCCACCAGCCCATCAGGCACAGATACGCAGTATTTT.

This clone was found once. This chain links TRBV27 with TRBJ1-4; 8 bases align to TRBD1. This CDR3 comprises 14 residues. The germline V gene has CDR1 MNHEY and CDR2 SMNVEV (reference sequence). V was pared by 1 base and J by 8 bases, with 3 bases of the junction left unmatched. CDR3 DNA sequence: TGTGCCAGCAGTTTATTGGGACAGGAGGAAAAACTGTTTTTT. Translation gives CASSLLGQEEKLFF.

The rearrangement links TRBV7-3 to TRBJ2-2; possibly TRBD2 for D (6 bases). CDR3 size: 17 residues. Deletions cut 2 bases from V and 3 bases from J, with 16 bases between. Germline CDR1 is SGHTA and CDR2 is FQGTGA. CDR3 nucleotide sequence: TGTGCCAGCAGCTTATTAGGCGGGGACTTTTACACCGGGGAGCTGTTTTTT. This sequence encodes CASSLLGGDFYTGELFF.

V and J are TRBV6-4 and TRBJ2-3, with 15 bases lining up with TRBD2. The V segment lost 2 bases and the J segment 3 bases; nucleotides outside the gene matches: 0. Germline CDR1 and CDR2: MRHNA and SNTAGT. This CDR3 has 16 residues. In nucleotides, the CDR3 is TGTGCCAGCAGTGACGGGACTAGCGGGGGGACAGATACGCAGTATTTT. Its protein product is CASSDGTSGGTDTQYF.

This clone was picked up a small number of times. The rearrangement uses TRBV11-2 and TRBJ1-5; no definite D call. Trimming removed 5 bases from V and 1 base from J, with 12 bases in between. This CDR3 comprises 15 residues. CDR1 is SGHAT, CDR2 FQNNGV, per germline. The DNA for the CDR3 is TGTGCCAGCAGCCCGTCCCCTGGGAGCAATCAGCCCCAGCATTTT. Translation gives CASSPSPGSNQPQHF.

This clone is large. The chain uses TRBV19 and TRBJ2-5, with D unclear. There are 14 residues in the CDR3. Germline V gives CDR1 LNHDA, CDR2 SQIVND (reference sequence). Trimming took off 7 bases at V and 4 bases at J, with 16 bases between the two ends. This CDR3 is CASKKHPTGETQYF. The CDR3 DNA reads as TGTGCCAGTAAAAAACACCCCACGGGAGAGACCCAGTACTTC.